The rows below give T cell receptor beta chains drawn from one sample of a study of CD8 T cells in ankylosing spondylitis. TCRdb called the 5' RACE reads again in MiXCR, with one record for every CDR3 protein. The sample carries under 250,000 distinct CDR3 sequences, roughly a third recorded once. The sample taken for sequencing was blood, either unsorted or a sorted T cell fraction (not recorded which). The source is a male donor with ankylosing spondylitis or in good health (not recorded which). The CDR3 runs from the conserved cysteine through the conserved F or W. Fields, in order: J gene, V gene, CDR3 protein.

TRBJ2-1,TRBV27,CASSLAGQEQFF
TRBJ2-3,TRBV5-1,CASSLSSRGSTDTQYF
TRBJ2-3,TRBV12-3/TRBV12-4,CASSPTGFKGQYF
TRBJ2-3,TRBV12-3/TRBV12-4,CASSSNTGTDTQYF
TRBJ1-5,TRBV12-3/TRBV12-4,CASSFDRNQPQHF
TRBJ1-2,TRBV24-1,CATSDPDRGLGYTF
TRBJ2-1,TRBV10-3,CAISEPKGDSNNEQFF
TRBJ2-3,TRBV5-1,CASSLEILTDTQYF
TRBJ2-1,TRBV29-1,CSVGLAGNNEQFF
TRBJ2-7,TRBV4-2,CASSTETSGAYEQYF
TRBJ2-7,TRBV6-5,CASSYETGHYEQYF
TRBJ1-1,TRBV7-3,CASSSGGYAFF
TRBJ2-1,TRBV29-1,CSAGPGLAGAHNEQFF
TRBJ2-1,TRBV27,CASTLSGTGPKNEQFF
TRBJ2-3,TRBV7-9,CASSPWVGSTDTQYF
TRBJ2-1,TRBV5-1,CASSLEAGGNEQFF
TRBJ2-7,TRBV5-5,CASSLTGGPSSYEQYF
TRBJ2-5,TRBV29-1,CSVDLRWRGWLKETQYF
TRBJ2-1,TRBV6-1,CASSKTGGTGNEQFF